This note documents a single TCR beta chain sequence. With 60 Vbeta and 13 Jbeta primers, the PCR was carried out. This table comes from immunoSEQ multiplex PCR, and its TCRdb copy is limited to in-frame clones, with some not included. There are 65,000 to 100,000 clones in the sample; roughly 80% occur only once, and roughly 14% lies in the top ten. This specimen comes from a study of cytomegalovirus exposure and HLA in healthy donors. Germline CDR1 MGHRA, CDR2 YSYEKL. Trimming took off 1 base at V and 5 bases at J, with 14 bases between the two ends. The CDR3 consists of 15 residues. The chain employs TRBV4-1 and TRBJ2-5; a weak D match, TRBD2 (5 bases). Sequenced input: PBMCs. The receptor was derived from a woman aged 40 to 50 in good health and CMV-seropositive. CDR3 region: CASSQAFFGEETQYF. The CDR3 DNA reads TGCGCCAGCAGCCAAGCGTTCTTCGGGGAGGAGACCCAGTACTTC.